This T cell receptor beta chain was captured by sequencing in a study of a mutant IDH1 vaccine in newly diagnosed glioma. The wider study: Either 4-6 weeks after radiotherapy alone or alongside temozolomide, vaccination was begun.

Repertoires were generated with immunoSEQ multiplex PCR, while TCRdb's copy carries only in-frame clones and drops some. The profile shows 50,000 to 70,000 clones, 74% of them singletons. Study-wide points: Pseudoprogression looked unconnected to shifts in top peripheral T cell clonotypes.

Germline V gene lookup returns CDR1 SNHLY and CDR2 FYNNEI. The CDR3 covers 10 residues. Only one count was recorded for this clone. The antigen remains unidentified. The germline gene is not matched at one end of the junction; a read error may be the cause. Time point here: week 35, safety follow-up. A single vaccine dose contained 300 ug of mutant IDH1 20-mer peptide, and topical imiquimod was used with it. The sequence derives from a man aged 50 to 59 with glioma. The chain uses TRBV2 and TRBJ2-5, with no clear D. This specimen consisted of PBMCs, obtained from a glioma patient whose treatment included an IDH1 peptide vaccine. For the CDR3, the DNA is TGTGCCAGCAGTGAAGCGTGGCCCCACTTC. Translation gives CASSEAWPHF.